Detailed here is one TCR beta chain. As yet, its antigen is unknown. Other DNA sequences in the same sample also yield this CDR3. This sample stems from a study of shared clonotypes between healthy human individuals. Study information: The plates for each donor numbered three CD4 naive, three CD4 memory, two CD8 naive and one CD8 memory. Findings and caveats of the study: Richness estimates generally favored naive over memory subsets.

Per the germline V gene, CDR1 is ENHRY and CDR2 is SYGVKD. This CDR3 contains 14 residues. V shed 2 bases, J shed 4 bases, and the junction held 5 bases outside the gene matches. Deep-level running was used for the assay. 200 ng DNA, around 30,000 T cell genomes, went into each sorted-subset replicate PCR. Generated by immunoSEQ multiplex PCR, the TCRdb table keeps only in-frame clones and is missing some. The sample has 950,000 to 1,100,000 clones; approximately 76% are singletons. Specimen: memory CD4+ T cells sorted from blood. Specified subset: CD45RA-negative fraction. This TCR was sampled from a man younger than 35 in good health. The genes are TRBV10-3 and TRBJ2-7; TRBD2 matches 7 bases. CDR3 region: CAISERPGGYEQYF. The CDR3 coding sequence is TGTGCCATCAGTGAGCGACCCGGGGGGTACGAGCAGTACTTC.